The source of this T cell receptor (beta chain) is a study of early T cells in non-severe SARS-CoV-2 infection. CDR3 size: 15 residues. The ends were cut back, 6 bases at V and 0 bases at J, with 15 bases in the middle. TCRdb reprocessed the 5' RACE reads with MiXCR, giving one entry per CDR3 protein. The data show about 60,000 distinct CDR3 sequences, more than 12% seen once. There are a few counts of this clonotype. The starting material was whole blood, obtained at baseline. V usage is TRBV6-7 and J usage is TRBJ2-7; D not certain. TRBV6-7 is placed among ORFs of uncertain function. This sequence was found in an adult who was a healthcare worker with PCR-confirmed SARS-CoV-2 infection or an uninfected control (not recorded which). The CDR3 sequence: CASSTHQSSSYEQYF. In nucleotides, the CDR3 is TGTGCCAGCAGCACGCACCAGTCGAGCTCCTACGAGCAGTACTTC.